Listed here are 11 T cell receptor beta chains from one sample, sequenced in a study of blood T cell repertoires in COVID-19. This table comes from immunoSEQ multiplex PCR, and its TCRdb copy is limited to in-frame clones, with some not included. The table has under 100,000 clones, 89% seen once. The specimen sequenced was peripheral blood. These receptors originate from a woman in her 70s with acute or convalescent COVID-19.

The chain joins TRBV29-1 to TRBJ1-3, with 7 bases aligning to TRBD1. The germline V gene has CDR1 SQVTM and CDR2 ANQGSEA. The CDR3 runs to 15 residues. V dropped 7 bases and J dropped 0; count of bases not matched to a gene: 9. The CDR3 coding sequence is TGCAGCGCCAGAGGACAGGCGATCTCTGGAAACACCATATATTTT. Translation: CSARGQAISGNTIYF.

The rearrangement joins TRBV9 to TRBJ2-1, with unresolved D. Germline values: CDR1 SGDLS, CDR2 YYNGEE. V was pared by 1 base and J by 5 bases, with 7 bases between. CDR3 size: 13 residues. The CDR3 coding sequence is TGTGCCAGCAGCGTATCAACTGACAATGAGCAGTTCTTC. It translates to CASSVSTDNEQFF.

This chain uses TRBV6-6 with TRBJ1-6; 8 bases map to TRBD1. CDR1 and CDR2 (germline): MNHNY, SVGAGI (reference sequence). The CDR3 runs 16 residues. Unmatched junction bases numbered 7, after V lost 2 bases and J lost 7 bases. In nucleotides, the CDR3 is TGTGCCAGCAGTTACCAGAGGACAGGGAAGAATTCACCCCTCCACTTT. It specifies CASSYQRTGKNSPLHF.

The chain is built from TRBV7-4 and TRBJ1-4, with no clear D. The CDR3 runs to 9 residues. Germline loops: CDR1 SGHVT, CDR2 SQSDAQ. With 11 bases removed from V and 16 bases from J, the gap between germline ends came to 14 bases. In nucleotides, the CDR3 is TGTGCCCCTGTGGAGTTTCAGTTTTTT. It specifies CAPVEFQFF.

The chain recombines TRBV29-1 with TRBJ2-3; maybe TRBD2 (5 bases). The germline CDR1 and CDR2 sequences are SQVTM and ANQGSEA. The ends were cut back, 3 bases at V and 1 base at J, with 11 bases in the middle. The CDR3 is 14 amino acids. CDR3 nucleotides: TGCAGCGTTGAGCCAGGAGGAGGCACAGATACGCAGTATTTT. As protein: CSVEPGGGTDTQYF.

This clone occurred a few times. The CDR3 DNA is TGCAGTGCTAGACAGGGGAGGGGTTTCTTT. Translating it yields CSARQGRGFF. This chain links TRBV20-1 with TRBJ1-1; the D gene is possibly TRBD1 (6 bases). The V end lost 2 bases, the J end lost 13 bases, and 11 bases lay between the germline ends. The V gene's germline CDR1 is DFQATT and CDR2 SNEGSKA (reference sequence). CDR3 size: 10 residues.

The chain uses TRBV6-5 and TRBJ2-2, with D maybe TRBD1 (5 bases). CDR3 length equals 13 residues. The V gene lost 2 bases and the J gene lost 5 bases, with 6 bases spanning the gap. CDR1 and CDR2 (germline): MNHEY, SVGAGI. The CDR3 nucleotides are TGTGCCAGCAGTTACAGGGGAACCGGGGAGCTGTTTTTT. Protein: CASSYRGTGELFF.

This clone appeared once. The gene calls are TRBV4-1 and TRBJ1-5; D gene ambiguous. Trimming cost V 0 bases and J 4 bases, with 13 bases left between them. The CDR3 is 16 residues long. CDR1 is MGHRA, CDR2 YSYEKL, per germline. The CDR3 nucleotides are TGCGCCAGCAGCCAAGAAGGATCGGCGGTTAATCAGCCCCAGCATTTT. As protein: CASSQEGSAVNQPQHF.

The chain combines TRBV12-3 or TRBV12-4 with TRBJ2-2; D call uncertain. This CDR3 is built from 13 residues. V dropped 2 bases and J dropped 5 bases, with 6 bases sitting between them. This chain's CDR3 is CASSLHGTGELFF. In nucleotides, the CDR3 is TGTGCCAGCAGTTTACACGGGACCGGGGAGCTGTTTTTT.

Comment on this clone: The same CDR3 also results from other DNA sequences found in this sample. CDR3 in amino acids: CAWSVGGYEQYF. In DNA form, the CDR3 reads TGTGCCTGGAGTGTAGGGGGTTACGAGCAGTACTTC. The chain recombines TRBV30 with TRBJ2-7; D is perhaps TRBD1 (6 bases). Germline CDR1 is GTSNPN and CDR2 is SVGIG (reference sequence). Between the trimmed V and J ends, which lost 0 bases and 4 bases, there was a span of 7 bases. The CDR3 runs 12 residues. The entire variable domain, with the rest obtained from reference TRBV30 and TRBJ2-7, is as follows: SQTIHQWPATLVQPVGSPLSLECTVEGTSNPNLYWYRQAAGRGLQLLFYSVGIGQISSEVPQNLSASRPQDRQFILSSKKLLLSDSGFYLCAWSVGGYEQYFGPGTRLTVT.

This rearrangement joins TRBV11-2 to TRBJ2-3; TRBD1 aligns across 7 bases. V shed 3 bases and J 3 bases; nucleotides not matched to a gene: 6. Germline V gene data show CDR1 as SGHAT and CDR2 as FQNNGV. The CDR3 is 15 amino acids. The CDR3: CASSLDRGLTDTQYF. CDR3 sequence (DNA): TGTGCCAGCAGCTTGGATAGGGGGCTAACAGATACGCAGTATTTT.